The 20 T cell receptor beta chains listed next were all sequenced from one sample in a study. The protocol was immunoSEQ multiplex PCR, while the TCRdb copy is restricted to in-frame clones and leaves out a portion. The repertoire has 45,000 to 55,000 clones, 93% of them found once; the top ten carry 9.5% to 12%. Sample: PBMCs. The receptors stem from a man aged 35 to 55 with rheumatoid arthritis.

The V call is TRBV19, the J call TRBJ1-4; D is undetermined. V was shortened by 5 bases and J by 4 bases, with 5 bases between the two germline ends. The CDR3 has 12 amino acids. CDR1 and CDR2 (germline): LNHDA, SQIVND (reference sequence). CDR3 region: CASSLVNEKLFF. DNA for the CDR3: TGTGCCAGTAGTTTAGTTAATGAAAAACTGTTTTTT.

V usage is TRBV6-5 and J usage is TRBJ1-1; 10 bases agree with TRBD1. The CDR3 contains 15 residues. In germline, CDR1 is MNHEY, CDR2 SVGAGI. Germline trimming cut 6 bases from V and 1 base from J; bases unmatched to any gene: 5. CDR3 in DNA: TGTGCCAGCAGGGAGACAGGGGGCCGGAACACTGAAGCTTTCTTT. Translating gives CASRETGGRNTEAFF.

The CDR3 protein is CASSLGSGNTIYF. CDR3 bases: TGTGCCAGCAGCTTAGGCTCTGGAAACACCATATATTTT. The chain joins TRBV7-8 to TRBJ1-3; no reliable D call. The CDR3 spans 13 residues. From germline, CDR1 is SGHVS and CDR2 FQNEAQ. Trimming removed 1 base from V and 0 bases from J, with 1 base in between.

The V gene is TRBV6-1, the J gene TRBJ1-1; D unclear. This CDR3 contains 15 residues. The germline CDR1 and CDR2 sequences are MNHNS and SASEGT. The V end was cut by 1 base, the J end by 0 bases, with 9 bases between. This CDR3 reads CASSEGQLMNTEAFF. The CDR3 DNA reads TGTGCCAGCAGTGAAGGGCAGCTCATGAACACTGAAGCTTTCTTT.

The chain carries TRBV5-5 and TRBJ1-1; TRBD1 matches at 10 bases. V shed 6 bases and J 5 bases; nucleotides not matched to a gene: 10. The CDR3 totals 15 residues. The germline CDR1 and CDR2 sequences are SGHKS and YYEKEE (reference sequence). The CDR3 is CASTTRPGQGTEAFF. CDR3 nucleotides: TGTGCCAGCACCACGAGACCGGGACAGGGGACTGAAGCTTTCTTT.

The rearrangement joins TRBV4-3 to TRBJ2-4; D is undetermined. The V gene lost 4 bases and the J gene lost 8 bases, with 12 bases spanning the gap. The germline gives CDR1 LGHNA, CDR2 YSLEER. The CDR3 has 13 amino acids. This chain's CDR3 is CASSRMGMDIQYF. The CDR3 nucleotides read TGCGCCAGCAGCCGTATGGGGATGGACATTCAGTACTTC.

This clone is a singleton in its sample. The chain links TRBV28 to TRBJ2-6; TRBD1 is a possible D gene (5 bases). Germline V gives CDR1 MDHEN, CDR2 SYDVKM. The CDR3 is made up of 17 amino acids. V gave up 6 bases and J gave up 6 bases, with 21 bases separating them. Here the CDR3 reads CASSPTRALLQANVLTF. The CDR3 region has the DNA TGTGCCAGCAGCCCGACCAGGGCCCTATTGCAGGCCAACGTCCTGACTTTC.

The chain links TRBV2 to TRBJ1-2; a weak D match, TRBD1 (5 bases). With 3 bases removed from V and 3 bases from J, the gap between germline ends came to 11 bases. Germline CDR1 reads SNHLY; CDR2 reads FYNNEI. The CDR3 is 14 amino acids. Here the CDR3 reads CASSDEDIYYGYTF. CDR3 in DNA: TGTGCCAGCAGTGATGAGGACATCTACTATGGCTACACCTTC. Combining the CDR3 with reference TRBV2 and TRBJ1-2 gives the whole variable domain EPEVTQTPSHQVTQMGQEVILRCVPISNHLYFYWYRQILGQKVEFLVSFYNNEISEKSEIFDDQFSVERPDGSNFTLKIRSTKLEDSAMYFCASSDEDIYYGYTFGSGTRLTVV.

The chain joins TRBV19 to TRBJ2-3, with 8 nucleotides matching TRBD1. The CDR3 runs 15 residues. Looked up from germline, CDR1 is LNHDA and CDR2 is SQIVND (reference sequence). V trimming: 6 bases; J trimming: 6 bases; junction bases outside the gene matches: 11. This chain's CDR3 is CASSPDRGGGDTQYF. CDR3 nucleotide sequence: TGTGCCAGTAGCCCCGACAGGGGCGGAGGTGATACGCAGTATTTT.

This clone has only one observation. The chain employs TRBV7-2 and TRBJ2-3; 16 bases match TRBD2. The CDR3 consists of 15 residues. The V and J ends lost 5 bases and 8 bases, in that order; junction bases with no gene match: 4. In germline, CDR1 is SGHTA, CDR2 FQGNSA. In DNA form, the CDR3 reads TGTGCCAGCAGCCCGGGACTAGCGGGAGGGCCTACGCAGTATTTT. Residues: CASSPGLAGGPTQYF.

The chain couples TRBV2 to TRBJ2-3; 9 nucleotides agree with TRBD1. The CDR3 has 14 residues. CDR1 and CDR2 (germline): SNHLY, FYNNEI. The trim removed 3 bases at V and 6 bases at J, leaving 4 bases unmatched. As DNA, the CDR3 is TGTGCCAGCAGTGAGCACAGGGGGCTTGATACGCAGTATTTT. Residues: CASSEHRGLDTQYF. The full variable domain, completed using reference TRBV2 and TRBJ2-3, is EPEVTQTPSHQVTQMGQEVILRCVPISNHLYFYWYRQILGQKVEFLVSFYNNEISEKSEIFDDQFSVERPDGSNFTLKIRSTKLEDSAMYFCASSEHRGLDTQYFGPGTRLTVL.

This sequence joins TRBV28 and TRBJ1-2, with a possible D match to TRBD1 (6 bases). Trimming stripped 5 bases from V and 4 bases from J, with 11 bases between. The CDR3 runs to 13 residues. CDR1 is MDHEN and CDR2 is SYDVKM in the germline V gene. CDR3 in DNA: TGTGCCAGCAGTCGGACAGACTCCTATGGCTACACCTTC. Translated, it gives CASSRTDSYGYTF.

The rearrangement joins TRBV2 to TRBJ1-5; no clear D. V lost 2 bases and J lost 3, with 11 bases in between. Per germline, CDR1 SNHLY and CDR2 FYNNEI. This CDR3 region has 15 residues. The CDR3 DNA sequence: TGTGCCAGCAGTGAAATAAATATCCCCAATCAGCCCCAGCATTTT. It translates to CASSEINIPNQPQHF.

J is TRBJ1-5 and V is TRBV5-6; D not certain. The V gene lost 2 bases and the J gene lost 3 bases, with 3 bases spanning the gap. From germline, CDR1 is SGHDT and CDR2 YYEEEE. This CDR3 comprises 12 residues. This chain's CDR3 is CASSLNNQPQHF. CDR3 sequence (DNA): TGTGCCAGCAGCTTAAACAATCAGCCCCAGCATTTT.

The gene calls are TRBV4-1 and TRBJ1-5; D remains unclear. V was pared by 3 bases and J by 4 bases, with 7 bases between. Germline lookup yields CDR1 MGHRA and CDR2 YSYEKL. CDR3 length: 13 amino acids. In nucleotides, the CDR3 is TGCGCCAGCAGCCAGGCCCAAAATCAGCCCCAGCATTTT. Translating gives CASSQAQNQPQHF.

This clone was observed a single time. CDR3 protein: CASSPGLNNEQFF. The CDR3 DNA reads as TGTGCCAGCAGCCCGGGCCTCAACAATGAGCAGTTCTTC. The genes are TRBV7-9 and TRBJ2-1; D not certain. V was pared by 5 bases and J by 5 bases, with 10 bases between. In germline, CDR1 is SEHNR, CDR2 FQNEAQ (reference sequence). This CDR3 has 13 residues. Drawing the rest from reference TRBV7-9 and TRBJ2-1, the complete variable domain is DTGVSQNPRHKITKRGQNVTFRCDPISEHNRLYWYRQTLGQGPEFLTYFQNEAQLEKSRLLSDRFSAERPKGSFSTLEIQRTEQGDSAMYLCASSPGLNNEQFFGPGTRLTVL.

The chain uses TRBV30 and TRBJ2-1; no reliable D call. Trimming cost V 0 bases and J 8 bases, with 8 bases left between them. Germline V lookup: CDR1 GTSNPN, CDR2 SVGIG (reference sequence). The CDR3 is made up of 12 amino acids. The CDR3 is CAWSVRLDEQFF. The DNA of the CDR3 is TGTGCCTGGAGTGTACGTTTAGATGAGCAGTTCTTC.

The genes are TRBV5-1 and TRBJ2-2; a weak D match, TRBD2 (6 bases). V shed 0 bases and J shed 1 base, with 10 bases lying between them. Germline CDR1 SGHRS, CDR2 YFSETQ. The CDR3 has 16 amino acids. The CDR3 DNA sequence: TGCGCCAGCAGCTTGGCCACCGGGGGGAACACCGGGGAGCTGTTTTTT. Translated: CASSLATGGNTGELFF. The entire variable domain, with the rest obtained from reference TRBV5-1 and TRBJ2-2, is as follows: KAGVTQTPRYLIKTRGQQVTLSCSPISGHRSVSWYQQTPGQGLQFLFEYFSETQRNKGNFPGRFSGRQFSNSRSEMNVSTLELGDSALYLCASSLATGGNTGELFFGEGSRLTVL.

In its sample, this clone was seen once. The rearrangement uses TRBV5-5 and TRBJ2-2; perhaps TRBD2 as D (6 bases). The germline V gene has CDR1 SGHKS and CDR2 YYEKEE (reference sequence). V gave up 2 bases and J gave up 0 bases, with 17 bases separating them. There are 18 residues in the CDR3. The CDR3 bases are TGTGCCAGCAGCTTACGGAGGGTGGCAGCGGCGAACACCGGGGAGCTGTTTTTT. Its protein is CASSLRRVAAANTGELFF.

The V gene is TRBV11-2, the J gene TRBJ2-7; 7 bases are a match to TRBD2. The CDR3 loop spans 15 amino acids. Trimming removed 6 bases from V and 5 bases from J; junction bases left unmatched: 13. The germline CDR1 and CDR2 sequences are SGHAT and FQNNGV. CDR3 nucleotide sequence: TGTGCCAGCAGGACTACTACCGGGACTATCCACGAGCAGTACTTC. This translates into CASRTTTGTIHEQYF. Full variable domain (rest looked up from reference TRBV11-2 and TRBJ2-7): EAGVAQSPRYKIIEKRQSVAFWCNPISGHATLYWYQQILGQGPKLLIQFQNNGVVDDSQLPKDRFSAERLKGVDSTLKIQPAKLEDSAVYLCASRTTTGTIHEQYFGPGTRLTVT.